The 29 T cell receptor beta chains below come from one sample, sequenced in a study of T cells in Graves' hyperthyroidism and ophthalmopathy. Amplified regions were TCR beta CDR3 sequences from RNA transcripts. First-round RT-PCR with HTBI primers amplified the TCR CDR3 region. TCRdb recomputed calls from the multiplex PCR reads with MiXCR, one row per CDR3 protein. The sample has around 500,000 distinct CDR3 sequences, approximately 22% seen once. Material for sequencing was blood. These receptors originate from a woman in her 70s with Graves' ophthalmopathy.

This clonotype occurred many times. This chain links TRBV5-1 with TRBJ2-7, with 9 bases matching TRBD1. V dropped 4 bases and J dropped 6; count of bases not matched to a gene: 5. The V gene's germline CDR1 is SGHRS and CDR2 YFSETQ. The CDR3 contains 13 residues. The CDR3 nucleotides read TGCGCCAGCAGCGGGACAGGGAGGCCCGAGCAGTACTTC. Amino acid sequence: CASSGTGRPEQYF.

This clonotype occurred many times. The gene calls are TRBV5-1 and TRBJ2-5; 7 nucleotides agree with TRBD1. Germline V gene lookup returns CDR1 SGHRS and CDR2 YFSETQ. Germline trimming cut 4 bases from V and 5 bases from J; bases unmatched to any gene: 8. The CDR3 has 14 residues. CDR3 coding DNA: TGCGCCAGCAGCGGAAATGGACAGGATGAGACCCAGTACTTC. It codes for CASSGNGQDETQYF.

V gene TRBV27 combines with J gene TRBJ1-6, with D maybe TRBD1 (5 bases). Deletions cut 0 bases from V and 9 bases from J, with 12 bases between. This CDR3 comprises 15 residues. Germline lookup yields CDR1 MNHEY and CDR2 SMNVEV (reference sequence). The CDR3 DNA is TGTGCCAGCAGTTTATCGGGGCAGGGCGGTTCACCCCTCCACTTT. Amino acid sequence: CASSLSGQGGSPLHF.

The chain joins TRBV25-1 to TRBJ2-3; 9 bases agree with TRBD2. The CDR3 loop spans 16 amino acids. CDR1 and CDR2 (germline): MGHDK, SYGVNS. V was pared by 3 bases and J by 2 bases, with 6 bases of the junction left unmatched. The CDR3 protein is CASSDGTSRATDTQYF. The CDR3 region has the DNA TGTGCCAGCAGTGACGGGACTAGCCGAGCCACAGATACGCAGTATTTT.

This clonotype was observed many times. The genes are TRBV2 and TRBJ2-1, with a possible D match to TRBD2 (5 bases). Germline CDR1 SNHLY, CDR2 FYNNEI. The CDR3 has 14 amino acids. Trimming took off 6 bases at V and 4 bases at J, with 13 bases between the two ends. The CDR3 protein is CASRAGGSYNEQFF. The CDR3 nucleotides read TGTGCCAGCAGGGCGGGCGGATCGTACAATGAGCAGTTCTTC.

In its sample, this clonotype was seen a few times. The chain recombines TRBV3-1 with TRBJ1-2; TRBD1 might be the D (6 bases). The CDR3 extends over 15 amino acids. The germline gives CDR1 LGHDT, CDR2 YNNKEL (reference sequence). V was cut by 5 bases and J by 3 bases, with 16 bases left in between. The CDR3, as DNA: TGTGCCAGCAGCAACCCTTCAGGACAGTACTATGGCTACACCTTC. Encoded protein: CASSNPSGQYYGYTF.

Only a few counts were recorded for this clonotype. The chain joins TRBV20-1 to TRBJ2-3, with TRBD2 matching 7 bases. Germline V gene lookup returns CDR1 DFQATT and CDR2 SNEGSKA (reference sequence). The CDR3 sequence is 14 residues long. V lost 4 bases to trimming and J lost 5 bases; unmatched junction nucleotides: 9. CDR3 in DNA: TGCAGTGCTAAGCGGGGAGGGCCTAAAGATACGCAGTATTTT. Translated: CSAKRGGPKDTQYF.

This clonotype was recorded once. A junction boundary mismatches the germline segment, possibly from a read error. This chain connects TRBV2 to TRBJ2-1; tentative D call: TRBD1 (6 bases). Germline CDR1 and CDR2: SNHLY and FYNNEI. This CDR3 is 16 amino acids long. CDR3 DNA sequence: TGTGCCATCAGTGAGGAGCCAGGGGCCAGGGGCAATGAGCAGTTCTTC. Amino acids: CAISEEPGARGNEQFF.

The chain combines TRBV19 with TRBJ1-2, with 7 bases lining up with TRBD1. V dropped 10 bases and J dropped 1; count of bases not matched to a gene: 9. The CDR3 contains 14 residues. The V gene's germline CDR1 is LNHDA and CDR2 SQIVND (reference sequence). CDR3 nucleotides: TGTGCCACCTCGGACAGGACCAATAACTATGGCTACACCTTC. Translation: CATSDRTNNYGYTF.

The CDR3 loop is CACIGERGYGYTF. CDR3 nucleotides: TGTGCCTGCATTGGGGAACGGGGCTATGGCTACACCTTC. This rearrangement joins TRBV28 to TRBJ1-2; D gene unclear. There are 13 residues in the CDR3. Trimming took off 11 bases at V and 4 bases at J, with 17 bases between the two ends. Germline V gives CDR1 MDHEN, CDR2 SYDVKM.

This clonotype turned up a few times. V and J are TRBV12-3 or TRBV12-4 and TRBJ2-6; D gene unclear. CDR3 length: 13 residues. V lost 10 bases to trimming and J lost 2 bases, with 9 bases between them. The CDR3 protein is CATGSAGANVLTF. The CDR3 bases are TGTGCCACAGGTTCTGCTGGGGCCAACGTCCTGACTTTC.

This clonotype was detected only a few times. The genes are TRBV2 and TRBJ1-3; no clear D. V gave up 7 bases and J gave up 0 bases, with 7 bases separating them. Germline V gene sequence: CDR1 SNHLY, CDR2 FYNNEI. This CDR3 spans 13 amino acids. This CDR3 is CASTAVSGNTIYF. In DNA form, the CDR3 reads TGTGCCAGCACAGCGGTCTCTGGAAACACCATATATTTT.

This clonotype has just a few counts. This sequence joins TRBV5-1 and TRBJ2-7; 10 bases fit TRBD1. The CDR3 spans 14 residues. Trimming cost V 5 bases and J 2 bases; bases outside gene matches: 4. The germline CDR1 and CDR2 sequences are SGHRS and YFSETQ. The CDR3 DNA reads as TGCGCCAGCAGAAGGACAGGGGGTCCCTACGAGCAGTACTTC. This translates into CASRRTGGPYEQYF. The variable domain in full, completed from reference TRBV5-1 and TRBJ2-7, reads KAGVTQTPRYLIKTRGQQVTLSCSPISGHRSVSWYQQTPGQGLQFLFEYFSETQRNKGNFPGRFSGRQFSNSRSEMNVSTLELGDSALYLCASRRTGGPYEQYFGPGTRLTVT.

This clonotype has only a few counts. The chain couples TRBV7-8 to TRBJ2-5; weak D call: TRBD1 (6 bases). Trimming left V 6 bases short and J 2 bases short, with 22 bases between. The CDR3 is 17 amino acids. Germline-derived CDR1 and CDR2 are SGHVS and FQNEAQ. For the CDR3, the DNA is TGTGCCAGCAGAAACATCCGGTGGGCAGGGGCTCAAGAGACCCAGTACTTC. It is translated as CASRNIRWAGAQETQYF. Full variable domain (rest looked up from reference TRBV7-8 and TRBJ2-5): GAGVSQSPRYKVAKRGQDVALRCDPISGHVSLFWYQQALGQGPEFLTYFQNEAQLDKSGLPSDRFFAERPEGSVSTLKIQRTQQEDSAVYLCASRNIRWAGAQETQYFGPGTRLLVL.

This clonotype was seen at least ten times. The rearrangement joins TRBV28 to TRBJ2-2; tentative D call: TRBD1 (6 bases). From germline, CDR1 is MDHEN and CDR2 SYDVKM. The CDR3 sequence is 16 residues long. V was pared by 1 base and J by 5 bases, with 14 bases between. The chain's CDR3 is CASSLLGGAKTGELFF. CDR3 coding DNA: TGTGCCAGCAGTTTATTAGGGGGTGCTAAGACCGGGGAGCTGTTTTTT. Together with reference TRBV28 and TRBJ2-2, the CDR3 gives the full variable domain: DVKVTQSSRYLVKRTGEKVFLECVQDMDHENMFWYRQDPGLGLRLIYFSYDVKMKEKGDIPEGYSVSREKKERFSLILESASTNQTSMYLCASSLLGGAKTGELFFGEGSRLTVL.

This clonotype was recorded a few times. V is TRBV3-1 and J is TRBJ2-3; perhaps TRBD2 as D (6 bases). Germline loops: CDR1 LGHDT, CDR2 YNNKEL (reference sequence). The CDR3 has 13 residues. V lost 4 bases and J 7 bases, leaving 12 bases between the germline ends. CDR3 sequence: CASSPREPYTQYF. The CDR3 DNA is TGTGCCAGCAGCCCCCGGGAGCCGTATACGCAGTATTTT.

This chain connects TRBV7-9 to TRBJ1-1, with D hard to call. The CDR3 totals 12 residues. Germline CDR1 and CDR2: SEHNR and FQNEAQ (reference sequence). With 8 bases removed from V and 4 bases from J, the gap between germline ends came to 11 bases. The CDR3 nucleotides are TGTGCCAGCCGGGGAAGAGGCACTGAAGCTTTCTTT. This gives the protein CASRGRGTEAFF.

About this clonotype: This could be a read error, since a much larger clone is one nucleotide away. The chain is built from TRBV7-9 and TRBJ2-3; D may match TRBD1 or TRBD2 (6 bases each). The CDR3 is 13 residues long. V was cut by 4 bases and J by 9 bases, with 14 bases left in between. Germline V gene lookup returns CDR1 SEHNR and CDR2 FQNEAQ (reference sequence). The CDR3 protein is CASSSDGGDTQYF. The CDR3 DNA is TGTGCCAGCAGCTCAGACGGGGGCGACACGCAGTATTTT.

The rearrangement links TRBV10-3 to TRBJ2-7; a weak D match, TRBD2 (5 bases). V shed 0 bases and J shed 4 bases, with 13 bases lying between them. The CDR3 runs 15 residues. Germline CDR1 and CDR2: ENHRY and SYGVKD. In DNA, the CDR3 is TGTGCCATCAGTGAGTCGAATACGGGCGGGTACGAGCAGTACTTC. This translates into CAISESNTGGYEQYF.

This clonotype was found a few times. The chain employs TRBV2 and TRBJ2-1; TRBD2 agrees at 12 bases. CDR1 is SNHLY and CDR2 is FYNNEI in the germline V gene. J gave up 2 bases and V 6 bases, and 2 bases lay outside the gene matches. The length of the CDR3 is 15 residues. As DNA, the CDR3 is TGTGCCAGCAGGAGACTAGCGGGGGCCTACAATGAGCAGTTCTTC. Its translation: CASRRLAGAYNEQFF.

In this sample, this clonotype turned up a few times. The chain has TRBV3-1 and TRBJ1-2, with a tentative D call TRBD1 (6 bases). The germline V gene has CDR1 LGHDT and CDR2 YNNKEL (reference sequence). Trimming pared 0 bases from V and 8 bases from J, leaving 13 bases between. The CDR3 spans 14 residues. The CDR3 DNA is TGTGCCAGCAGCCAAGAGGGGGGGGCCCTAGGCTACACCTTC. Amino acids: CASSQEGGALGYTF. Looking up the rest from reference TRBV3-1 and TRBJ1-2 gives the full variable domain: DTAVSQTPKYLVTQMGNDKSIKCEQNLGHDTMYWYKQDSKKFLKIMFSYNNKELIINETVPNRFSPKSPDKAHLNLHINSLELGDSAVYFCASSQEGGALGYTFGSGTRLTVV.

The chain recombines TRBV20-1 with TRBJ2-7; D possibly corresponds to TRBD1 (6 bases). Germline CDR1 reads DFQATT; CDR2 reads SNEGSKA (reference sequence). Trimming removed 4 bases from V and 6 bases from J, with 13 bases in between. CDR3 length: 12 amino acids. The CDR3 coding sequence is TGCAGTGCTACAGTTCTAGGGGGCGAGCAGTACTTC. It codes for CSATVLGGEQYF.

The CDR3 DNA follows: TGTGCCAGCAGCCCAGGGACAGGGGACGGTGAAAAACTGTTTTTT. Protein sequence: CASSPGTGDGEKLFF. The V gene is TRBV5-5, the J gene TRBJ1-4, with TRBD1 identical over 10 bases. CDR1 is SGHKS and CDR2 is YYEKEE in the germline V gene (reference sequence). J gave up 7 bases and V 4 bases, and 7 bases lay outside the gene matches. The CDR3 is 15 amino acids.

Only a few counts were recorded for this clonotype. V is TRBV6-1 and J is TRBJ2-3, with a possible D match to TRBD2 (5 bases). This CDR3 has 12 residues. CDR1 is MNHNS, CDR2 SASEGT, per germline. The V gene lost 6 bases and the J gene lost 7 bases, with 11 bases spanning the gap. The CDR3 region is CASREDPYTQYF. CDR3 bases: TGTGCCAGCAGGGAGGACCCGTATACGCAGTATTTT.

The V and J genes are TRBV9 and TRBJ2-5, with 9 nucleotides matching TRBD1. The V gene's germline CDR1 is SGDLS and CDR2 YYNGEE. With V trimmed by 3 bases and J by 13 bases, 13 bases remained unmatched. There are 14 residues in the CDR3. CDR3 sequence reads: CASSAGGQGIPPYF. The DNA for the CDR3 is TGTGCCAGCAGCGCGGGGGGACAGGGAATCCCACCGTACTTC.

The rearrangement links TRBV3-1 to TRBJ2-7; D gene unclear. Germline V CDR1 and CDR2: LGHDT, YNNKEL (reference sequence). Trimming cost V 0 bases and J 0 bases, with 15 bases left between them. CDR3 length equals 17 residues. CDR3: CASSQDMLTVSSYEQYF. In DNA, the CDR3 is TGTGCCAGCAGCCAAGATATGTTGACGGTAAGCTCCTACGAGCAGTACTTC.

Many counts were recorded for this clonotype. At one boundary the junction diverges from the germline segment, which might be a read error. The chain joins TRBV7-2 to TRBJ2-6, with no clear D. Germline assignment: CDR1 SGHTA and CDR2 FQGNSA. The CDR3 sequence is 14 residues long. The CDR3 DNA reads as TGTGCCAGCAGTTTAGCCTCTGGGGCCAACGTCCTGACTTTC. It is translated as CASSLASGANVLTF.

The chain couples TRBV6-4 to TRBJ1-5; D not certain. This CDR3 spans 11 amino acids. V lost 8 bases and J lost 7, with 9 bases in between. The germline V gene has CDR1 MRHNA and CDR2 SNTAGT. The CDR3 region has the DNA TGTGCCAGCGGAGAGGGACAGCCCCAGCATTTT. Its translation is CASGEGQPQHF.

V usage is TRBV3-1 and J usage is TRBJ2-2; no clear D gene. Trimming shortened V by 4 bases and J by 9 bases, and 9 bases separated the two germline ends. The CDR3 length is 12 residues. The germline V gene encodes CDR1 LGHDT and CDR2 YNNKEL (reference sequence). For the CDR3, the DNA is TGTGCCAGCAGCCCAACCGGCCGGGAGCTGTTTTTT. Translation: CASSPTGRELFF.